These T cell receptor beta chains were read from a single sample in a study of siplizumab effects on memory and regulatory T cells. Sequenced by immunoSEQ multiplex PCR; TCRdb stores in-frame clones only, minus some. Among under 140,000 clones listed, roughly 89% were seen once. Sequenced: CD4+ T cells sorted from blood. The origin of the receptors is a human donor in good health. Both conserved end residues are part of each CDR3. The D gene is left open where the match is weak. Clone size is not always given. Where it is, it says once, few, many or a class for expanded clones.

>-|13|-|TRBV5-1|TRBJ1-2
CASSLGGNYGYTF
TGCGCCAGCAGCTTGGGAGGAAACTATGGCTACACCTTC
>once|12|-|TRBV27|TRBJ2-5
CASSPHLGTQYF
TGTGCCAGCAGTCCCCATTTGGGGACCCAGTACTTC
>-|13|-|TRBV28|TRBJ1-6
CASRVGFYSPLHF
TGTGCCAGCAGGGTAGGGTTTTATTCACCCCTCCACTTT
>once|16|-|TRBV5-1|TRBJ2-7
CASSLNPGDSSYEQYF
TGCGCCAGCAGCTTGAATCCGGGGGATAGCTCCTACGAGCAGTACTTC
>-|14|TRBD1|TRBV2|TRBJ1-6
CASGGTGYNSPLHF
TGTGCCAGCGGCGGGACAGGCTATAATTCACCCCTCCACTTT
>-|16|-|TRBV5-1|TRBJ2-1
CASSLATGTTGYEQFF
TGCGCCAGCAGCTTGGCCACCGGGACGACCGGGTATGAGCAGTTCTTC
>-|17|-|TRBV4-1|TRBJ2-1
CASSQVRVGNIPNEQFF
TGCGCCAGCAGCCAAGTCCGGGTGGGTAACATACCCAATGAGCAGTTCTTC
>-|13|-|TRBV7-8|TRBJ2-1
CASSLGQYNEQFF
TGTGCCAGCAGCTTAGGTCAGTACAATGAGCAGTTCTTC
>once|12|-|TRBV6-4|TRBJ1-1
CASRIENTEAFF
TGTGCCAGCAGGATAGAGAACACTGAAGCTTTCTTT
>-|11|TRBD2|TRBV6-1|TRBJ2-3
CASSWTSGGYF
TGTGCCAGCAGTTGGACTAGCGGGGGGTATTTT
>-|17|-|TRBV21-1|TRBJ2-5
CASSIPGTGAKQETQYF
TGTGCCAGCAGCATCCCCGGGACAGGCGCCAAACAAGAGACCCAGTACTTC
>-|14|-|TRBV6-4|TRBJ1-2
CASSDSMAAGRYTF
TGTGCCAGCAGTGACTCGATGGCCGCCGGGCGCTACACCTTC
>-|12|-|TRBV6-5|TRBJ1-3
CASTSSGNTIYF
TGTGCCAGCACCAGCTCTGGAAACACCATATATTTT
>-|19|TRBD2|TRBV4-1|TRBJ2-7
CASSDPPGLAARVDDEQYF
TGCGCCAGCAGCGATCCGCCGGGACTAGCGGCCCGCGTGGACGACGAGCAGTACTTC
>-|15|-|TRBV18|TRBJ1-5
CASSPDGRFNQPQHF
TGTGCCAGCTCACCGGACGGTAGGTTCAATCAGCCCCAGCATTTT
>-|14|-|TRBV6-5|TRBJ1-1
CASSYTGRNTEAFF
TGTGCCAGCAGTTATACAGGGAGGAACACTGAAGCTTTCTTT
>once|13|-|TRBV19|TRBJ1-1
CASSQEMNTEAFF
TGTGCCAGTAGTCAGGAGATGAACACTGAAGCTTTCTTT
>once|14|-|TRBV6-5|TRBJ1-1
CASSPPGSNTEAFF
TGTGCCAGCAGCCCCCCGGGGTCGAACACTGAAGCTTTCTTT
>once|13|TRBD1|TRBV15|TRBJ2-1
CATSNRGVNEQFF
TGTGCCACCAGCAACAGGGGCGTGAATGAGCAGTTCTTC
>-|15|TRBD1|TRBV28|TRBJ1-5
CASSLGDRGDQPQHF
TGTGCCAGCAGTTTAGGGGACAGGGGGGATCAGCCCCAGCATTTT
>-|12|-|TRBV7-9|TRBJ2-7
CASSSWGPSKYF
TGTGCCAGCAGCTCTTGGGGGCCGAGCAAGTACTTC
>once|15|-|TRBV5-8|TRBJ2-7
CASSLAPRARDEQYF
TGTGCCAGCAGCTTGGCCCCGCGGGCCCGAGACGAGCAGTACTTC
>-|13|-|TRBV7-6|TRBJ2-5
CASSPRMKETQYF
TGTGCCAGCAGCCCTAGGATGAAAGAGACCCAGTACTTC
>once|18|TRBD1|TRBV18|TRBJ1-1
CASSRGQGAMRMNTEAFF
TGTGCCAGCTCACGGGGACAGGGGGCAATGAGGATGAACACTGAAGCTTTCTTT
>-|15|TRBD1|TRBV5-6|TRBJ1-6
CASSRQGYSNSPLHF
TGTGCCAGCAGTCGACAGGGGTACAGTAATTCACCCCTCCACTTT
>-|15|TRBD1|TRBV5-1|TRBJ2-5
CASSAAGTGRETQYF
TGCGCCAGCAGCGCCGCCGGGACAGGGAGGGAGACCCAGTACTTC